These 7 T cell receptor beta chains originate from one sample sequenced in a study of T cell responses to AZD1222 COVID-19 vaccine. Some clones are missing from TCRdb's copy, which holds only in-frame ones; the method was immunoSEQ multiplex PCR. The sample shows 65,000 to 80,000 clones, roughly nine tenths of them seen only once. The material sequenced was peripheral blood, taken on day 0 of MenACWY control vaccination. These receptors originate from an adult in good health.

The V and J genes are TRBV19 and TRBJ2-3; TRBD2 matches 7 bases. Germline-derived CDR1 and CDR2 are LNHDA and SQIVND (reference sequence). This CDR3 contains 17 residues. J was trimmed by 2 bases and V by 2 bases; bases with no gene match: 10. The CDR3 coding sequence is TGTGCCAGTAGTATAAGGGCATTAGCGGGTGTCACAGATACGCAGTATTTT. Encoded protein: CASSIRALAGVTDTQYF.

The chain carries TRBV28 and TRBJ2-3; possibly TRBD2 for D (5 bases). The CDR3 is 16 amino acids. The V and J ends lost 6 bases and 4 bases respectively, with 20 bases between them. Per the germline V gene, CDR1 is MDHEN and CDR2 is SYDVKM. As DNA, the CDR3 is TGTGCCAGCAGGACCTCGCGGGCTCATGGGGCAGATACGCAGTATTTT. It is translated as CASRTSRAHGADTQYF.

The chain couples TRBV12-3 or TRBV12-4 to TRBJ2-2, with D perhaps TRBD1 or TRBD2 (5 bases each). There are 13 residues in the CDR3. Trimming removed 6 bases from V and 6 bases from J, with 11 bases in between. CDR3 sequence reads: CASRTGTSGELFF. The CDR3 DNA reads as TGTGCCAGCAGAACCGGGACCTCCGGGGAGCTGTTTTTT.

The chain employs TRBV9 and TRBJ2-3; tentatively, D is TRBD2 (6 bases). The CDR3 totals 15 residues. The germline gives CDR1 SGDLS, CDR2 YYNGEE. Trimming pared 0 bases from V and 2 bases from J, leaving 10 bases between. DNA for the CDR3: TGTGCCAGCAGCGTAGGGGCGGGAAACACAGATACGCAGTATTTT. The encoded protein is CASSVGAGNTDTQYF.

CDR3 region: CASSGRTGSYEQYF. DNA for the CDR3: TGCGCCAGCAGCGGGCGGACTGGCTCCTACGAGCAGTACTTC. The chain couples TRBV5-1 to TRBJ2-7; D perhaps matches TRBD2 (5 bases). The CDR3 is made up of 14 amino acids. V was clipped by 4 bases and J by 0 bases, with 11 bases between them. Germline loops: CDR1 SGHRS, CDR2 YFSETQ.

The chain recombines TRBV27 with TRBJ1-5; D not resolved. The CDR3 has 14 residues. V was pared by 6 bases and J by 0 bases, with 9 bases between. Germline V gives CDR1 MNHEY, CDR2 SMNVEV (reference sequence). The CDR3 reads CASRLSSSNQPQHF. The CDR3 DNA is TGTGCCAGCAGACTATCAAGTAGCAATCAGCCCCAGCATTTT.

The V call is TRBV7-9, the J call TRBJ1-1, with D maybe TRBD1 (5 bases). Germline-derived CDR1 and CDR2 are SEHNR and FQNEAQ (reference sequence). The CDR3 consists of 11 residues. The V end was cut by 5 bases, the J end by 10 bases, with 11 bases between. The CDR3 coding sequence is TGTGCCAGCAGCGATGGGAGGGGAGCTTTCTTT. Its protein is CASSDGRGAFF.